These T cell receptor beta chains were read from a single sample in a study of identical twins. TCRdb fed the 5' RACE reads into MiXCR, producing one record per CDR3 protein. Among 300,000 to 400,000 distinct CDR3 sequences listed, about 12% were seen once. The same sample was also used in a study of yellow fever vaccine responses in identical twins.

The sequenced sample consisted of CD8+ T cells sorted from blood. Source of these receptors: a woman between 18 and 29 years old in good health. Each CDR3 is given with its conserved first and last residue. Each record gives: CDR3 protein, CDR3 DNA, V gene, J gene, clone size, D gene. A D gene is named only where the DNA matches it firmly. A row's size may be missing; if present it is once, few, many or a size class.

cdr3_aa: CASDGRDQETQYF
cdr3_nt: TGTGCCAGCGACGGGAGGGATCAAGAGACCCAGTACTTC
v_call: TRBV28
j_call: TRBJ2-5
clone_size: few
d_call: TRBD2

cdr3_aa: CASSPSPNIQYF
cdr3_nt: TGTGCCAGCAGCCCGTCCCCAAACATTCAGTACTTC
v_call: TRBV7-9
j_call: TRBJ2-4
clone_size: NA
d_call: NA

cdr3_aa: CAISPGQGPNPTYEQYF
cdr3_nt: TGCGCCATCAGCCCGGGACAGGGGCCGAACCCAACCTACGAGCAGTACTTC
v_call: TRBV4-1
j_call: TRBJ2-7
clone_size: NA
d_call: TRBD1

cdr3_aa: CASSQTPGQGINIQYF
cdr3_nt: TGTGCCAGCAGCCAAACCCCCGGACAGGGGATAAACATTCAGTACTTC
v_call: TRBV3-1
j_call: TRBJ2-4
clone_size: NA
d_call: TRBD1

cdr3_aa: CAISEILEAVDEQFF
cdr3_nt: TGTGCCATCAGTGAAATTCTAGAGGCAGTGGATGAGCAGTTCTTC
v_call: TRBV10-3
j_call: TRBJ2-1
clone_size: many
d_call: NA

cdr3_aa: CASSLGGGKTQYF
cdr3_nt: TGTGCCAGCAGCTTGGGTGGGGGGAAGACCCAGTACTTC
v_call: TRBV5-5
j_call: TRBJ2-5
clone_size: few
d_call: NA

cdr3_aa: CASSEWSSTRTAGIF
cdr3_nt: TGTGCCAGCAGTGAATGGTCTAGTACTAGGACCGCAGGGATCTTC
v_call: TRBV6-1
j_call: TRBJ2-1
clone_size: NA
d_call: NA

cdr3_aa: CASSPREGGRTDTQYF
cdr3_nt: TGTGCCAGCAGCCCGCGTGAGGGCGGACGCACAGATACGCAGTATTTT
v_call: TRBV7-9
j_call: TRBJ2-3
clone_size: NA
d_call: NA

cdr3_aa: CASTPDYNYNEQFF
cdr3_nt: TGTGCCAGCACCCCGGACTACAACTACAATGAGCAGTTCTTC
v_call: TRBV2
j_call: TRBJ2-1
clone_size: few
d_call: NA

cdr3_aa: CASSLTSNKETQYF
cdr3_nt: TGTGCCAGCAGTTTGACTAGCAACAAAGAGACCCAGTACTTC
v_call: TRBV12-3/TRBV12-4
j_call: TRBJ2-5
clone_size: NA
d_call: TRBD2

cdr3_aa: CSVEEVFGEKLFF
cdr3_nt: TGCAGCGTTGAAGAGGTATTCGGGGAAAAACTGTTTTTT
v_call: TRBV29-1
j_call: TRBJ1-4
clone_size: many
d_call: NA

cdr3_aa: CASTLYPEGDYGYTF
cdr3_nt: TGTGCCAGCACCCTTTACCCCGAGGGAGACTATGGCTACACCTTC
v_call: TRBV12-3/TRBV12-4
j_call: TRBJ1-2
clone_size: few
d_call: NA

cdr3_aa: CASSPGTSGSQGYNEQFF
cdr3_nt: TGTGCCAGCAGTCCGGGGACTAGCGGGAGTCAGGGTTACAATGAGCAGTTCTTC
v_call: TRBV27
j_call: TRBJ2-1
clone_size: NA
d_call: TRBD2

cdr3_aa: CSARGGTGGPSGEQYF
cdr3_nt: TGCAGTGCTAGAGGGGGGACAGGGGGCCCCTCGGGAGAGCAGTACTTC
v_call: TRBV20-1
j_call: TRBJ2-7
clone_size: once
d_call: TRBD1

cdr3_aa: CASSLGGVGNYGYTF
cdr3_nt: TGTGCCAGCAGCCTCGGGGGCGTCGGGAACTATGGCTACACCTTC
v_call: TRBV7-9
j_call: TRBJ1-2
clone_size: NA
d_call: NA

cdr3_aa: CASSARDRDTGELFF
cdr3_nt: TGCGCCAGCAGCGCCCGGGACAGGGACACCGGGGAGCTGTTTTTT
v_call: TRBV4-1
j_call: TRBJ2-2
clone_size: many
d_call: TRBD1

cdr3_aa: CASSYSIGTGPTEAFF
cdr3_nt: TGTGCCAGCAGTTACTCGATTGGGACAGGGCCCACTGAAGCTTTCTTT
v_call: TRBV6-5
j_call: TRBJ1-1
clone_size: many
d_call: TRBD1

cdr3_aa: CASSEGSATVTGFF
cdr3_nt: TGTGCCAGCAGTGAAGGCTCGGCTACCGTTACGGGGTTTTTT
v_call: TRBV2
j_call: TRBJ2-2
clone_size: few
d_call: NA

cdr3_aa: CSARRSPKTYEQYF
cdr3_nt: TGCAGTGCTAGACGAAGCCCTAAAACCTACGAGCAGTACTTC
v_call: TRBV20-1
j_call: TRBJ2-7
clone_size: NA
d_call: NA

cdr3_aa: CSARPQGTGELFF
cdr3_nt: TGCAGTGCTAGACCCCAGGGTACCGGGGAGCTGTTTTTT
v_call: TRBV20-1
j_call: TRBJ2-2
clone_size: NA
d_call: NA

cdr3_aa: CASSNCGTLSSYNEQFF
cdr3_nt: TGTGCCAGCAGCAACTGCGGGACCCTGAGCTCCTACAATGAGCAGTTCTTC
v_call: TRBV21-1
j_call: TRBJ2-1
clone_size: NA
d_call: NA

cdr3_aa: CASSKADSSSYNEQFF
cdr3_nt: TGTGCCAGCTCCAAAGCCGACTCGAGCTCCTACAATGAGCAGTTCTTC
v_call: TRBV18
j_call: TRBJ2-1
clone_size: few
d_call: NA

cdr3_aa: CASSPGPPRETQYF
cdr3_nt: TGTGCCAGCTCACCGGGACCCCCGAGGGAGACCCAGTACTTC
v_call: TRBV18
j_call: TRBJ2-5
clone_size: few
d_call: NA

cdr3_aa: CASSPLQAGYSYNEQFF
cdr3_nt: TGTGCCAGCAGCCCGCTCCAGGCGGGTTACTCCTACAATGAGCAGTTCTTC
v_call: TRBV3-2
j_call: TRBJ2-1
clone_size: NA
d_call: NA

cdr3_aa: CASSPTSGSFDEQFF
cdr3_nt: TGTGCCAGCAGCCCGACTAGCGGGAGCTTCGATGAGCAGTTCTTC
v_call: TRBV7-8
j_call: TRBJ2-1
clone_size: NA
d_call: TRBD2

cdr3_aa: CASSFKAGETQYF
cdr3_nt: TGTGCCAGCAGCTTTAAGGCCGGAGAGACCCAGTACTTC
v_call: TRBV7-9
j_call: TRBJ2-5
clone_size: NA
d_call: NA

cdr3_aa: CASSQDLALGNEQFF
cdr3_nt: TGTGCCAGCAGCCAAGATCTTGCGCTGGGTAATGAGCAGTTCTTC
v_call: TRBV4-2
j_call: TRBJ2-1
clone_size: few
d_call: NA

cdr3_aa: CASSLASGNEQFF
cdr3_nt: TGCGCCAGCAGCTTGGCCTCTGGAAATGAGCAGTTCTTC
v_call: TRBV5-1
j_call: TRBJ2-1
clone_size: many
d_call: NA

cdr3_aa: CASSHGGGNQPQHF
cdr3_nt: TGTGCCAGCAGTCACGGGGGTGGCAATCAGCCCCAGCATTTT
v_call: TRBV5-5
j_call: TRBJ1-5
clone_size: few
d_call: NA

cdr3_aa: CASSDMQGVIDEQFF
cdr3_nt: TGTGCCAGCAGTGATATGCAGGGGGTGATCGATGAGCAGTTCTTC
v_call: TRBV25-1
j_call: TRBJ2-1
clone_size: once
d_call: TRBD1

cdr3_aa: CASSLGQVTEAFF
cdr3_nt: TGTGCCAGCAGTTTAGGGCAGGTCACTGAAGCTTTCTTT
v_call: TRBV12-3/TRBV12-4
j_call: TRBJ1-1
clone_size: many
d_call: NA

cdr3_aa: CASSRTIGETQYF
cdr3_nt: TGTGCCAGCAGCCGGACGATAGGGGAGACCCAGTACTTC
v_call: TRBV3-1
j_call: TRBJ2-5
clone_size: NA
d_call: NA

cdr3_aa: CASSSGTGEGNEKLFF
cdr3_nt: TGTGCCAGCAGCTCCGGGACAGGGGAGGGTAATGAAAAACTGTTTTTT
v_call: TRBV28
j_call: TRBJ1-4
clone_size: few
d_call: TRBD1

cdr3_aa: CASSFGTSSEQYF
cdr3_nt: TGTGCCAGCAGTTTTGGGACTAGCTCCGAGCAGTACTTC
v_call: TRBV12-3/TRBV12-4
j_call: TRBJ2-7
clone_size: NA
d_call: TRBD2

cdr3_aa: CSVETSGRGQTQYF
cdr3_nt: TGCAGCGTAGAGACTAGCGGGAGGGGACAGACCCAGTACTTC
v_call: TRBV29-1
j_call: TRBJ2-5
clone_size: NA
d_call: TRBD2

cdr3_aa: CASSLRPYRDTQYF
cdr3_nt: TGTGCCAGCAGCTTGAGGCCGTATCGGGATACGCAGTATTTT
v_call: TRBV5-8
j_call: TRBJ2-3
clone_size: NA
d_call: NA

cdr3_aa: CASSQGTGSPFGFNEQFF
cdr3_nt: TGTGCCAGCAGCCAAGGGACAGGGAGCCCCTTCGGGTTCAATGAGCAGTTCTTC
v_call: TRBV4-2
j_call: TRBJ2-1
clone_size: few
d_call: TRBD1

cdr3_aa: CASSPGTQSSYNEQFF
cdr3_nt: TGTGCCAGCAGTCCTGGGACCCAAAGCTCCTACAATGAGCAGTTCTTC
v_call: TRBV12-3/TRBV12-4
j_call: TRBJ2-1
clone_size: NA
d_call: NA

cdr3_aa: CASSSRDLPDEQFF
cdr3_nt: TGTGCCAGCAGCTCCCGGGACCTGCCCGATGAGCAGTTCTTC
v_call: TRBV7-9
j_call: TRBJ2-1
clone_size: few
d_call: NA

cdr3_aa: CASSLPSGPHTGELFF
cdr3_nt: TGTGCCAGCAGCTTACCTAGCGGGCCACACACCGGGGAGCTGTTTTTT
v_call: TRBV11-3
j_call: TRBJ2-2
clone_size: NA
d_call: TRBD2

cdr3_aa: CASSPYDSQETQYF
cdr3_nt: TGTGCCAGCTCACCCTACGACAGCCAAGAGACCCAGTACTTC
v_call: TRBV18
j_call: TRBJ2-5
clone_size: NA
d_call: NA

cdr3_aa: CATSENEIYNEQFF
cdr3_nt: TGTGCCACCAGTGAGAATGAGATTTACAATGAGCAGTTCTTC
v_call: TRBV24-1
j_call: TRBJ2-1
clone_size: NA
d_call: NA

cdr3_aa: CASSQEVGQGPYNEQFF
cdr3_nt: TGTGCCAGCAGCCAAGAAGTGGGACAGGGTCCCTACAATGAGCAGTTCTTC
v_call: TRBV3-1
j_call: TRBJ2-1
clone_size: NA
d_call: TRBD1

cdr3_aa: CASRKGRQETQYF
cdr3_nt: TGTGCCAGCAGAAAGGGACGCCAAGAGACCCAGTACTTC
v_call: TRBV27
j_call: TRBJ2-5
clone_size: NA
d_call: NA

cdr3_aa: CASSQVSGDEQYF
cdr3_nt: TGTGCCAGCAGCCAAGTGTCCGGAGACGAGCAGTACTTC
v_call: TRBV3-1
j_call: TRBJ2-7
clone_size: NA
d_call: NA

cdr3_aa: CASSLAKGPNTEAFF
cdr3_nt: TGTGCCAGCAGCTTAGCGAAGGGACCAAACACTGAAGCTTTCTTT
v_call: TRBV7-9
j_call: TRBJ1-1
clone_size: NA
d_call: NA

cdr3_aa: CASSHRGARFAGELFF
cdr3_nt: TGTGCCAGCAGCCATAGGGGGGCGCGTTTCGCCGGGGAGCTGTTTTTT
v_call: TRBV14
j_call: TRBJ2-2
clone_size: NA
d_call: NA

cdr3_aa: CASSLEGGFGETQYF
cdr3_nt: TGCGCCAGCAGCCTCGAGGGAGGATTTGGAGAGACCCAGTACTTC
v_call: TRBV5-1
j_call: TRBJ2-5
clone_size: few
d_call: NA

cdr3_aa: CASSQDRDRPTGELFF
cdr3_nt: TGTGCCAGCAGCCAAGACCGGGACAGACCAACCGGGGAGCTGTTTTTT
v_call: TRBV3-1
j_call: TRBJ2-2
clone_size: many
d_call: TRBD1

cdr3_aa: CSARGTGAVTIYF
cdr3_nt: TGCAGTGCTAGAGGGACAGGGGCCGTCACCATATATTTT
v_call: TRBV20-1
j_call: TRBJ1-3
clone_size: NA
d_call: TRBD1

cdr3_aa: CASSPSGRTISGELFF
cdr3_nt: TGTGCCAGCAGCCCTAGCGGGAGGACCATAAGCGGGGAGCTGTTTTTT
v_call: TRBV9
j_call: TRBJ2-2
clone_size: NA
d_call: TRBD2

cdr3_aa: CATTQESWGRGTDTQYF
cdr3_nt: TGTGCCACCACCCAAGAATCCTGGGGTCGAGGCACAGATACGCAGTATTTT
v_call: TRBV3-1
j_call: TRBJ2-3
clone_size: NA
d_call: NA

cdr3_aa: CSVDGTTDSYNEQFF
cdr3_nt: TGCAGCGTTGACGGGACTACCGACTCCTACAATGAGCAGTTCTTC
v_call: TRBV29-1
j_call: TRBJ2-1
clone_size: few
d_call: TRBD2

cdr3_aa: CASSLLGVNTIYF
cdr3_nt: TGTGCCAGCAGCTTGTTAGGGGTTAACACCATATATTTT
v_call: TRBV7-9
j_call: TRBJ1-3
clone_size: NA
d_call: NA

cdr3_aa: CASSTRDIYGYTF
cdr3_nt: TGTGCCAGCAGCACCCGGGACATCTATGGCTACACCTTC
v_call: TRBV7-9
j_call: TRBJ1-2
clone_size: NA
d_call: NA

cdr3_aa: CASSQICSYNEQFF
cdr3_nt: TGCGCCAGCAGCCAAATATGCTCCTACAATGAGCAGTTCTTC
v_call: TRBV4-1
j_call: TRBJ2-1
clone_size: NA
d_call: NA

cdr3_aa: CASKHYSGSIHETQYF
cdr3_nt: TGTGCCAGCAAACACTATAGCGGGAGTATCCACGAGACCCAGTACTTC
v_call: TRBV18
j_call: TRBJ2-5
clone_size: few
d_call: TRBD2

cdr3_aa: CSAYMTVTMAHNEQFF
cdr3_nt: TGCAGCGCTTACATGACCGTAACAATGGCACACAATGAGCAGTTCTTC
v_call: TRBV29-1
j_call: TRBJ2-1
clone_size: few
d_call: NA